This T cell receptor (beta chain) derives from a study of shared clonotypes between healthy human individuals. Overall study context: The cohort comprised a couple of women and a few men. Their ages spanned 18 to 49 years. The study, taken as a whole, reports: Sharing across four donors was seen in around 5.1% of naive CD4 clonotypes.

This CDR3 is 18 amino acids long. The V gene's germline CDR1 is SQVTM and CDR2 ANQGSEA. V shed 6 bases and J 3 bases; nucleotides not matched to a gene: 17. Assay used: immunoSEQ multiplex PCR; TCRdb lists only in-frame clones, some missing. The sample lists some 2,400,000 clones; 90% to 97% were seen once. To note about this clone: Its antigen is still unknown.

J is TRBJ2-6 and V is TRBV29-1; TRBD1 matches at 7 bases. The material sequenced was naive CD4+ T cells sorted from blood. Subset given: CD45RA+ positively selected. This sequence originates from a man aged 18 to 35 in good health. The CDR3 loop reads CSVTTGALRTGGANVLTF. Written as DNA, the CDR3 is TGCAGCGTCACAACAGGGGCCCTACGGACTGGTGGGGCCAACGTCCTGACTTTC.